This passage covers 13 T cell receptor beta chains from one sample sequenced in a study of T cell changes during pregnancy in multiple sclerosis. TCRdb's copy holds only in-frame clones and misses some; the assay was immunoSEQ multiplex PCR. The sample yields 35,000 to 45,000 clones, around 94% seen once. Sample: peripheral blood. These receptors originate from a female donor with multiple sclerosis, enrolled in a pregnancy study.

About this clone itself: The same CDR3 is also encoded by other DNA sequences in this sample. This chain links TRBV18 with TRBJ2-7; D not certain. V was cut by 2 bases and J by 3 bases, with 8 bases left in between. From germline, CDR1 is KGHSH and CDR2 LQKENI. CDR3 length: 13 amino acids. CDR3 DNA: TGTGCCAGCTCACCAGGCGCCGGCTACGAGCAGTACTTC. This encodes CASSPGAGYEQYF. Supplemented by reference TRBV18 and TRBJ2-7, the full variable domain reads NAGVMQNPRHLVRRRGQEARLRCSPMKGHSHVYWYRQLPEEGLKFMVYLQKENIIDESGMPKERFSAEFPKEGPSILRIQQVVRGDSAAYFCASSPGAGYEQYFGPGTRLTVT.

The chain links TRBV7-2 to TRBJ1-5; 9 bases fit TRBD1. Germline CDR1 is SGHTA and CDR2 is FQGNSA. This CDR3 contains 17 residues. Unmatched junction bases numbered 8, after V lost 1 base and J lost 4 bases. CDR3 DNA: TGTGCCAGCAGCTTAGTTGGTCGGACAGGGGCAAATCAGCCCCAGCATTTT. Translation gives CASSLVGRTGANQPQHF.

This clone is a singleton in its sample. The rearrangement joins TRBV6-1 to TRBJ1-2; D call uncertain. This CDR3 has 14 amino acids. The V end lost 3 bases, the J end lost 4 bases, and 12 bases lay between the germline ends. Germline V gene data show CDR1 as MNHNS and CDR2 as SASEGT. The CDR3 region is CASSDDTESYGYTF. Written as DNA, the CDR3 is TGTGCCAGCAGTGACGACACCGAGAGCTATGGCTACACCTTC.

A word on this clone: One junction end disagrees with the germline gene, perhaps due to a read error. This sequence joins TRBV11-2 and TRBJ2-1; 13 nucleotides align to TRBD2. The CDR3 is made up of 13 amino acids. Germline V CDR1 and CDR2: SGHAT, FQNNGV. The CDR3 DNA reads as TGTGCCAGCAGCTTAGGACTAGCGGGAGGATGGCTCTTC. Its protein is CASSLGLAGGWLF.

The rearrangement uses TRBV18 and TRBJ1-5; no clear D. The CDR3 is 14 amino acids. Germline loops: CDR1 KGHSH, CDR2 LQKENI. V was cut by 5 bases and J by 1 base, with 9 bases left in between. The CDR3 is CASSAGPSNQPQHF. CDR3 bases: TGTGCCAGCTCAGCCGGGCCCAGCAATCAGCCCCAGCATTTT.

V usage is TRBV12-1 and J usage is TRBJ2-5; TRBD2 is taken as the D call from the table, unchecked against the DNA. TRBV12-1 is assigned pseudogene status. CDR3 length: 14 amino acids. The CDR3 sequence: CASSFRGTQETQYF. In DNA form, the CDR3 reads TGTGCCAGCAGCTTTCGGGGTACCCAAGAGACCCAGTACTTC.

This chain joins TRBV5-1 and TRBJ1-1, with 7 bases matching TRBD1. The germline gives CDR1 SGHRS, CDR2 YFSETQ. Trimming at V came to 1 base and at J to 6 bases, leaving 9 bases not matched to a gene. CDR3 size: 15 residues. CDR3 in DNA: TGCGCCAGCAGCTTGCTAGCAGGGGGTTGGTCTGAAGCTTTCTTT. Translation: CASSLLAGGWSEAFF. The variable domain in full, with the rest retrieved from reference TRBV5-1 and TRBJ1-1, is KAGVTQTPRYLIKTRGQQVTLSCSPISGHRSVSWYQQTPGQGLQFLFEYFSETQRNKGNFPGRFSGRQFSNSRSEMNVSTLELGDSALYLCASSLLAGGWSEAFFGQGTRLTVV.

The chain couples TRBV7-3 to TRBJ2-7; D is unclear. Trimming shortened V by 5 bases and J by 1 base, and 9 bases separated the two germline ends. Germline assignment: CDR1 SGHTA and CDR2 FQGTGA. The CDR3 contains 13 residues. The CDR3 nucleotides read TGTGCCAGCAGCCCGACTGGTTCCTACGAGCAGTACTTC. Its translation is CASSPTGSYEQYF.

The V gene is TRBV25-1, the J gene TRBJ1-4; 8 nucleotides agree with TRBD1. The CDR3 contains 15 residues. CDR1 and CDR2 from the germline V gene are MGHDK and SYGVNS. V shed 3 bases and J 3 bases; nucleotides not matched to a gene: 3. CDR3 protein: CASSDLTGANEKLFF. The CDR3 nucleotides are TGTGCCAGCAGTGATCTGACAGGGGCTAATGAAAAACTGTTTTTT.

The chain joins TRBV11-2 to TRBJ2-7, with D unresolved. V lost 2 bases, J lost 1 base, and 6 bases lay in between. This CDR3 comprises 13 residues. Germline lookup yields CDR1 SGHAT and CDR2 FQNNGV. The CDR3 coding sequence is TGTGCCAGCAGCTTACAGAGTTCCTACGAGCAGTACTTC. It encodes CASSLQSSYEQYF.

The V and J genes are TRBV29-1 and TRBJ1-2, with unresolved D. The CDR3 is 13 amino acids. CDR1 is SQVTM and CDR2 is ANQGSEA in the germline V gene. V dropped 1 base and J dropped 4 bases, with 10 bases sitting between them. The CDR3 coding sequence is TGCAGCGTTGAAGGCCAGAGACCCTATGGCTACACCTTC. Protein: CSVEGQRPYGYTF.

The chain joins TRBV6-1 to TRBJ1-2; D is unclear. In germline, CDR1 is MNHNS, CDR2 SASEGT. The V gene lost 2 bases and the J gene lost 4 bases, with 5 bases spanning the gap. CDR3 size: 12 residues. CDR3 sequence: CASSEFTYGYTF. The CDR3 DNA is TGTGCCAGCAGTGAATTTACCTATGGCTACACCTTC.

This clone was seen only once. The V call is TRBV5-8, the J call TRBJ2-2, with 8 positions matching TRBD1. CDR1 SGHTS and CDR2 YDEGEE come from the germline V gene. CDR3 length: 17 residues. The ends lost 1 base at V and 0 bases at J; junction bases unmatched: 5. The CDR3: CASSLYKGQANTGELFF. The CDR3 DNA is TGTGCCAGCAGCTTGTACAAGGGACAGGCGAACACCGGGGAGCTGTTTTTT. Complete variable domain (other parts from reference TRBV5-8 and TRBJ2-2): EAGVTQSPTHLIKTRGQQATLRCSPISGHTSVYWYQQALGLGLQFLLWYDEGEERNRGNFPPRFSGRQFPNYSSELNVNALELEDSALYLCASSLYKGQANTGELFFGEGSRLTVL.